A single sample gave rise to the 9 T cell receptor beta chains below, sequenced in a study of identifying expanded T cells in peripheral blood. The method was immunoSEQ multiplex PCR; TCRdb's version includes in-frame clones alone and lacks a portion of them. The data show about 82,000 clones, around 90% seen once. Sequenced material: blood. The source of these receptors is a person aged 18 to 69 in good health.

This clone was seen only once. The rearrangement joins TRBV10-3 to TRBJ1-1; D possibly corresponds to TRBD1 (6 bases). Trimming took 4 bases from V and 3 from J, leaving 12 bases between them. The CDR3 is 14 residues long. The germline V gene encodes CDR1 ENHRY and CDR2 SYGVKD. The CDR3 protein is CAISAQGKDTEAFF. In DNA form, the CDR3 reads TGTGCCATCAGTGCTCAGGGGAAGGACACTGAAGCTTTCTTT.

The chain links TRBV9 to TRBJ2-2; unclear D gene. The length of the CDR3 is 14 residues. V dropped 7 bases and J dropped 1 base, with 11 bases sitting between them. CDR1 SGDLS and CDR2 YYNGEE come from the germline V gene. CDR3 loop: CASGVRMNTGELFF. The CDR3 DNA follows: TGTGCCAGCGGGGTACGGATGAACACCGGGGAGCTGTTTTTT.

The chain links TRBV7-9 to TRBJ1-2; 7 bases agree with TRBD1. J gave up 8 bases and V 1 base, and 4 bases lay outside the gene matches. The CDR3 contains 13 residues. The germline V gene encodes CDR1 SEHNR and CDR2 FQNEAQ (reference sequence). The CDR3 DNA is TGTGCCAGCAGCTTAGTGCAGGGGGAAGGCTACACCTTC. Its translation is CASSLVQGEGYTF.

This clone was detected only once. CDR3 sequence reads: CASSQEFKNTEAFF. The CDR3 DNA reads TGCGCCAGCAGCCAAGAGTTCAAGAACACTGAAGCTTTCTTT. The chain recombines TRBV4-3 with TRBJ1-1; unclear D gene. Germline-derived CDR1 and CDR2 are LGHNA and YSLEER. V dropped 0 bases and J dropped 1 base, with 6 bases sitting between them. The CDR3 is 14 residues long.

The V and J genes are TRBV14 and TRBJ1-2; D is unresolved. Per the germline V gene, CDR1 is SGHDN and CDR2 is FVKESK. Trimming cost V 1 base and J 7 bases, with 22 bases left between them. The CDR3 runs 17 residues. This chain's CDR3 is CASSQVGDERLKVGYTF. In nucleotides, the CDR3 is TGTGCCAGCAGCCAAGTAGGAGATGAACGACTTAAGGTTGGCTACACCTTC. The full variable domain, completed using reference TRBV14 and TRBJ1-2, is EAGVTQFPSHSVIEKGQTVTLRCDPISGHDNLYWYRRVMGKEIKFLLHFVKESKQDESGMPNNRFLAERTGGTYSTLKVQPAELEDSGVYFCASSQVGDERLKVGYTFGSGTRLTVV.

This CDR3 reads CASFSANYGYTF. The CDR3 DNA is TGTGCCAGCTTCTCAGCTAACTATGGCTACACCTTC. The chain uses TRBV9 and TRBJ1-2; D gene unclear. Trimming pared 7 bases from V and 0 bases from J, leaving 7 bases between. CDR3 length: 12 residues. Per germline, CDR1 SGDLS and CDR2 YYNGEE.

CDR3 nucleotides: TGTGCCAGCAGTACATGGGACAGATCCTATGGCTACACCTTC. It is translated as CASSTWDRSYGYTF. The rearrangement uses TRBV6-1 and TRBJ1-2; 7 bases align to TRBD1. The germline V gene has CDR1 MNHNS and CDR2 SASEGT. There are 14 residues in the CDR3. After removal of 5 bases from V and 4 bases from J, the junction contained 7 bases not matched to a gene.

This chain links TRBV2 with TRBJ1-2; D is perhaps TRBD1 (6 bases). Germline assignment: CDR1 SNHLY and CDR2 FYNNEI. With 6 bases removed from V and 8 bases from J, the gap between germline ends came to 25 bases. The CDR3 is 16 amino acids. This CDR3 reads CASSPDSALSLGGYTF. The DNA of the CDR3 is TGTGCCAGCAGCCCGGACAGTGCCCTTTCGCTAGGGGGCTACACCTTC.

V is TRBV10-3 and J is TRBJ2-5; 7 bases align to TRBD1. CDR1 and CDR2 from the germline V gene are ENHRY and SYGVKD. Trimming at V came to 5 bases and at J to 1 base, leaving 7 bases not matched to a gene. The CDR3 runs 15 residues. The CDR3 spells CAISQGQATQETQYF. As DNA, the CDR3 is TGTGCCATCAGTCAAGGACAGGCAACCCAAGAGACCCAGTACTTC.